This T cell receptor beta chain was obtained from a study of patients and donors after allogeneic stem cell transplantation. TCRdb analysed the RT-PCR reads with MiXCR anew, one entry per CDR3 protein. The data hold some 92,000 distinct CDR3 sequences, with around 48% observed a single time. Germline assignment: CDR1 DFQATT and CDR2 SNEGSKA (reference sequence). Unmatched junction bases numbered 12, after V lost 6 bases and J lost 8 bases. CDR3 length: 13 amino acids. The V and J genes are TRBV20-1 and TRBJ1-2, with 7 positions matching TRBD1. The receptor was isolated from a human donor who was either an allogeneic HSCT recipient or a stem cell or donor lymphocyte infusion donor (not recorded which). It is not recorded whose cells these are; they may come from a transplant donor. The sample consisted of blood, either unsorted or a sorted T cell fraction (not recorded which). DNA of the CDR3: TGCAGTGCAGCCGCAGGGGGGTCGAGCGGCTACACCTTC. Its translation is CSAAAGGSSGYTF.